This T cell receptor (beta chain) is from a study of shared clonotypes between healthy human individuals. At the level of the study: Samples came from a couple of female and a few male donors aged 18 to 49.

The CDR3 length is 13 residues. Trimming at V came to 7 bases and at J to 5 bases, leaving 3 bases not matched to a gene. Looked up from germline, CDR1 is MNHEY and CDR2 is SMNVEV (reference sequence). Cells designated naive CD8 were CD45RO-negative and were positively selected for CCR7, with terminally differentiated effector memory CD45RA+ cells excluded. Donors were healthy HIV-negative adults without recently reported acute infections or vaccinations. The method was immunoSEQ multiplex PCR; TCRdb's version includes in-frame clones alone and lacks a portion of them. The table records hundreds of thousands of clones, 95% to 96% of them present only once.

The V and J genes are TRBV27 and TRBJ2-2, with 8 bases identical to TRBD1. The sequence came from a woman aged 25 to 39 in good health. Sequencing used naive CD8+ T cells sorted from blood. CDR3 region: CASNRGMTGELFF. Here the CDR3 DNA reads TGTGCCAGCAACAGGGGGATGACCGGGGAGCTGTTTTTT.